These 30 T cell receptor beta chains originate from one sample sequenced in a study of graft-versus-host responses after intestinal transplantation. Repertoires were generated with immunoSEQ multiplex PCR, while TCRdb's copy carries only in-frame clones and drops some. Of about 47,000 clones listed, less than 95% are singletons. The input for sequencing was PBMCs, taken around 48 weeks after intestinal transplant. Receptor source: a human patient who received an intestinal transplant, so some T cells may come from the graft donor.

The chain uses TRBV27 and TRBJ1-6, with D hard to call. The CDR3 spans 12 residues. Trimming stripped 5 bases from V and 7 bases from J, with 6 bases between. Germline V gene data show CDR1 as MNHEY and CDR2 as SMNVEV (reference sequence). CDR3 in amino acids: CASSPRNSPLHF. Here the CDR3 DNA reads TGTGCCAGCAGTCCCCGGAATTCACCCCTCCACTTT.

The CDR3 nucleotides are TGTGCCAGCAGTGCTAGCGACACCGGGGAGCTGTTTTTT. It is translated as CASSASDTGELFF. V gene TRBV6-4 combines with J gene TRBJ2-2; the D gene is possibly TRBD2 (6 bases). The CDR3 contains 13 residues. V dropped 4 bases and J dropped 3 bases, with 6 bases sitting between them. Germline V gene data show CDR1 as MRHNA and CDR2 as SNTAGT.

The chain recombines TRBV7-2 with TRBJ2-7; D remains ambiguous. CDR1 and CDR2 (germline): SGHTA, FQGNSA. Trimming removed 5 bases at V and 2 bases at J, with 7 bases between. The CDR3 has 12 amino acids. CDR3 nucleotides: TGTGCCAGCAGCGCTGAAGCCTACGAGCAGTACTTC. This translates into CASSAEAYEQYF.

This sequence joins TRBV27 and TRBJ1-5; D not certain. Germline assignment: CDR1 MNHEY and CDR2 SMNVEV (reference sequence). V was clipped by 5 bases and J by 2 bases, with 16 bases between them. This CDR3 comprises 16 residues. The CDR3 loop reads CASSPSAFSGNQPQHF. The CDR3 DNA follows: TGTGCCAGCAGTCCCTCGGCCTTTTCCGGCAATCAGCCCCAGCATTTT.

V usage is TRBV5-4 and J usage is TRBJ1-1, with a weak D call TRBD1 (6 bases). The CDR3 extends over 16 amino acids. The germline V gene encodes CDR1 SGHNT and CDR2 YYREEE (reference sequence). V was clipped by 3 bases and J by 3 bases, with 18 bases between them. The DNA for the CDR3 is TGTGCCAGCAGCTCAGCTGCCTCAGGGGTATACACTGAAGCTTTCTTT. It encodes CASSSAASGVYTEAFF.

The V and J genes are TRBV5-1 and TRBJ2-7, with D uncertain. Germline assignment: CDR1 SGHRS and CDR2 YFSETQ. The length of the CDR3 is 16 residues. Trimming cost V 1 base and J 0 bases, with 14 bases left between them. Here the CDR3 reads CASSLSSAISSYEQYF. DNA for the CDR3: TGCGCCAGCAGCTTGTCCTCCGCTATTAGCTCCTACGAGCAGTACTTC.

CDR3 DNA: TGTGCCAGCAGCTTATTGGGCGGGAGGGCCCACAATGAGCAGTTCTTC. Translating gives CASSLLGGRAHNEQFF. The V call is TRBV7-3, the J call TRBJ2-1; 9 bases agree with TRBD2. Looked up from germline, CDR1 is SGHTA and CDR2 is FQGTGA. V lost 2 bases to trimming and J lost 5 bases; unmatched junction nucleotides: 7. The CDR3 sequence is 16 residues long. Filled out from reference TRBV7-3 and TRBJ2-1, the complete variable domain reads GAGVSQTPSNKVTEKGKYVELRCDPISGHTALYWYRQSLGQGPEFLIYFQGTGAADDSGLPNDRFFAVRPEGSVSTLKIQRTERGDSAVYLCASSLLGGRAHNEQFFGPGTRLTVL.

This chain joins TRBV18 and TRBJ1-5; D is unclear. The CDR3 is made up of 16 amino acids. Trimming left V 3 bases short and J 2 bases short, with 14 bases between. Per germline, CDR1 KGHSH and CDR2 LQKENI. The CDR3 loop reads CASSPMALDGNQPQHF. CDR3 in DNA: TGTGCCAGCTCACCGATGGCCCTTGATGGCAATCAGCCCCAGCATTTT.

The gene calls are TRBV7-9 and TRBJ1-4; 7 bases line up with TRBD1. V lost 4 bases, J lost 4 bases, and 6 bases stayed unmatched. Germline CDR1 is SEHNR and CDR2 is FQNEAQ (reference sequence). The CDR3 covers 15 residues. CDR3 coding DNA: TGTGCCAGCAGCTCCGGACAGGTCGTTAATGAAAAACTGTTTTTT. It translates to CASSSGQVVNEKLFF.

This chain connects TRBV29-1 to TRBJ2-1; 12 positions agree with TRBD2. V lost 3 bases, J lost 0 bases, and 9 bases stayed unmatched. CDR1 and CDR2 from the germline V gene are SQVTM and ANQGSEA. The CDR3 has 18 amino acids. The CDR3 reads CSVEGLAGGPGSYNEQFF. DNA for the CDR3: TGCAGCGTTGAGGGGCTAGCGGGAGGGCCAGGCTCCTACAATGAGCAGTTCTTC.

The rearrangement joins TRBV5-1 to TRBJ2-3; 7 bases map to TRBD2. The germline V gene has CDR1 SGHRS and CDR2 YFSETQ. This CDR3 has 15 residues. J was trimmed by 0 bases and V by 6 bases; bases with no gene match: 7. CDR3: CASKRDRKSTDTQYF. The CDR3 DNA follows: TGCGCCAGCAAGCGGGATAGAAAGAGCACAGATACGCAGTATTTT.

The gene calls are TRBV6-1 and TRBJ2-5; D is possibly TRBD1 or TRBD2 (5 bases each). V was pared by 1 base and J by 5 bases, with 5 bases between. CDR3 size: 12 residues. Germline values: CDR1 MNHNS, CDR2 SASEGT. For the CDR3, the DNA is TGTGCCAGCAGTGAAGGGGGGGAGACCCAGTACTTC. This sequence encodes CASSEGGETQYF.

The chain is built from TRBV5-1 and TRBJ2-5, with TRBD2 matching over 8 bases. The end of the DNA aligns better with TRBJ2-7, so the J call may be wrong. The CDR3 covers 15 residues. Germline assignment: CDR1 SGHRS and CDR2 YFSETQ. The CDR3 loop is CASSWSGGIGYEQYF. The CDR3 nucleotides are TGCGCCAGCAGCTGGTCGGGGGGGATCGGCTACGAGCAGTACTTC.

The chain uses TRBV7-3 and TRBJ2-1; 11 nucleotides agree with TRBD2. Germline CDR1 reads SGHTA; CDR2 reads FQGTGA. V shed 5 bases, J shed 4 bases, and the junction held 4 bases outside the gene matches. The CDR3 runs 15 residues. The CDR3 nucleotides are TGTGCCAGCAGCCCAGGGACTAGCGGTTACAATGAGCAGTTCTTC. Encoded protein: CASSPGTSGYNEQFF.

This sequence joins TRBV9 and TRBJ1-3; 9 positions agree with TRBD1. The CDR3 has 16 residues. Germline loops: CDR1 SGDLS, CDR2 YYNGEE. V lost 0 bases and J lost 2; bases outside the gene matches: 3. The CDR3 region has the DNA TGTGCCAGCAGCGTAGTGGGACAGGGCCCTGGAAACACCATATATTTT. Protein sequence: CASSVVGQGPGNTIYF.

The chain uses TRBV7-2 and TRBJ1-6, with D unclear. The CDR3 sequence is 18 residues long. Trimming stripped 4 bases from V and 0 bases from J, with 16 bases between. CDR1 and CDR2 from the germline V gene are SGHTA and FQGNSA. The chain's CDR3 is CASSSPSAGSSYNSPLHF. CDR3 bases: TGTGCCAGCAGCTCCCCTTCGGCGGGAAGCTCCTATAATTCACCCCTCCACTTT.

The chain carries TRBV10-2 and TRBJ1-2; D is possibly TRBD1 (5 bases). There are 13 residues in the CDR3. Germline V gene data show CDR1 as WSHSY and CDR2 as SAAADI. Trimming shortened V by 4 bases and J by 4 bases, and 10 bases separated the two germline ends. Here the CDR3 DNA reads TGCGCCAGCAGTGGGGGGGTAGTCTATGGCTACACCTTC. As protein: CASSGGVVYGYTF.

In DNA, the CDR3 is TGTGCCAGCCACAGGGATTTTGGCGAGCAGTACTTC. This codes for CASHRDFGEQYF. V and J are TRBV6-5 and TRBJ2-7; D might be TRBD1 (6 bases). Deletions cut 8 bases from V and 6 bases from J, with 14 bases between. Germline V CDR1 and CDR2: MNHEY, SVGAGI. The length of the CDR3 is 12 residues.

Concerning this clone itself: One end of the junction is discordant with germline, which a read error may explain. The rearrangement joins TRBV12-5 to TRBJ2-3, with D tentatively TRBD1 or TRBD2 (6 bases each). Per the germline V gene, CDR1 is LGHNT and CDR2 is FRNRAP. CDR3 length: 16 amino acids. CDR3 loop: CASSLVQGGAKDTQYF. CDR3 nucleotides: TGTGCTAGTAGTTTGGTACAGGGCGGGGCTAAAGATACGCAGTATTTT.

This rearrangement joins TRBV11-2 to TRBJ2-3; D remains ambiguous. V was shortened by 4 bases and J by 0 bases, with 5 bases between the two germline ends. From germline, CDR1 is SGHAT and CDR2 FQNNGV. The CDR3 runs 13 residues. CDR3 sequence reads: CASSSSSTDTQYF. CDR3 DNA sequence: TGTGCCAGCAGCTCATCTAGCACAGATACGCAGTATTTT. Filled out from reference TRBV11-2 and TRBJ2-3, the complete variable domain reads EAGVAQSPRYKIIEKRQSVAFWCNPISGHATLYWYQQILGQGPKLLIQFQNNGVVDDSQLPKDRFSAERLKGVDSTLKIQPAKLEDSAVYLCASSSSSTDTQYFGPGTRLTVL.

The V call is TRBV6-5, the J call TRBJ2-7; the match to TRBD2 covers 9 bases. Trimming took 0 bases from V and 5 from J; bases not matched to a gene: 2. This CDR3 has 14 amino acids. Germline CDR1 MNHEY, CDR2 SVGAGI. CDR3 sequence: CASSYSPSGDEQYF. The CDR3 DNA is TGTGCCAGCAGTTACTCGCCTAGCGGGGACGAGCAGTACTTC.

The rearrangement joins TRBV5-1 to TRBJ2-1; TRBD1 might be the D (8 bases). This CDR3 spans 15 amino acids. Germline V gene sequence: CDR1 SGHRS, CDR2 YFSETQ. Trimming pared 4 bases from V and 4 bases from J, leaving 15 bases between. The CDR3 region is CASSTGQGLYNEQFF. The CDR3 nucleotides are TGCGCCAGCAGCACTGGACAGGGACTATACAATGAGCAGTTCTTC. Variable domain in full (rest from reference TRBV5-1 and TRBJ2-1): KAGVTQTPRYLIKTRGQQVTLSCSPISGHRSVSWYQQTPGQGLQFLFEYFSETQRNKGNFPGRFSGRQFSNSRSEMNVSTLELGDSALYLCASSTGQGLYNEQFFGPGTRLTVL.

Comment on this clone: The same CDR3 arises from other DNA sequences in this sample as well. This chain uses TRBV5-1 with TRBJ2-7; D is undetermined. This CDR3 has 15 amino acids. The germline gives CDR1 SGHRS, CDR2 YFSETQ. The V gene lost 0 bases and the J gene lost 4 bases, with 14 bases spanning the gap. CDR3 amino acids: CASSLASGPAYEQYF. CDR3 DNA: TGCGCCAGCAGCTTGGCCTCGGGTCCAGCGTACGAGCAGTACTTC. Based on the CDR3 plus reference TRBV5-1 and TRBJ2-7, the full variable domain is KAGVTQTPRYLIKTRGQQVTLSCSPISGHRSVSWYQQTPGQGLQFLFEYFSETQRNKGNFPGRFSGRQFSNSRSEMNVSTLELGDSALYLCASSLASGPAYEQYFGPGTRLTVT.

V usage is TRBV27 and J usage is TRBJ1-2; D might be TRBD1 (5 bases). Per the germline V gene, CDR1 is MNHEY and CDR2 is SMNVEV (reference sequence). The ends were cut back, 3 bases at V and 8 bases at J, with 16 bases in the middle. The CDR3 runs 14 residues. Here the CDR3 DNA reads TGTGCCAGCAGTTTGGGCAGGGATCTGCGCGGCTACACCTTC. It codes for CASSLGRDLRGYTF.

V is TRBV2 and J is TRBJ2-7; D is perhaps TRBD2 (5 bases). Germline-derived CDR1 and CDR2 are SNHLY and FYNNEI. The ends were cut back, 10 bases at V and 2 bases at J, with 15 bases in the middle. The CDR3 runs to 13 residues. CDR3 region: CATRNRGTYEQYF. The CDR3 nucleotides are TGTGCCACCCGAAACAGAGGGACCTACGAGCAGTACTTC.

The chain employs TRBV5-6 and TRBJ1-2; D remains ambiguous. Germline V lookup: CDR1 SGHDT, CDR2 YYEEEE. The CDR3 is made up of 15 amino acids. The V gene lost 0 bases and the J gene lost 3 bases, with 12 bases spanning the gap. The CDR3 nucleotides are TGTGCCAGCAGCTTGGCGGATCCCACCGACTATGGCTACACCTTC. Its protein is CASSLADPTDYGYTF.

CDR3: CASSHPGRANNSPLHF. In nucleotides, the CDR3 is TGCGCCAGCAGCCATCCGGGACGGGCAAATAATTCACCCCTCCACTTT. The chain joins TRBV4-1 to TRBJ1-6; TRBD1 is a possible D gene (5 bases). Trimming removed 3 bases at V and 5 bases at J, with 14 bases between. The CDR3 totals 16 residues. From germline, CDR1 is MGHRA and CDR2 YSYEKL.

The V call is TRBV20-1, the J call TRBJ2-1; D ambiguous. CDR1 is DFQATT and CDR2 is SNEGSKA in the germline V gene (reference sequence). The V end lost 3 bases, the J end lost 9 bases, and 6 bases lay between the germline ends. The CDR3 length is 10 residues. CDR3 loop: CSASRFEQFF. In nucleotides, the CDR3 is TGCAGTGCTAGCAGGTTTGAGCAGTTCTTC.

The rearrangement links TRBV29-1 to TRBJ2-1; perhaps TRBD1 as D (5 bases). Deletions cut 4 bases from V and 2 bases from J, with 9 bases between. This CDR3 spans 13 amino acids. CDR1 SQVTM and CDR2 ANQGSEA come from the germline V gene. The DNA of the CDR3 is TGCAGCGTTGTAGGCAGGGCCTACAATGAGCAGTTCTTC. Amino acid sequence: CSVVGRAYNEQFF.

The chain links TRBV6-5 to TRBJ2-3; D remains unclear. This CDR3 is 14 amino acids long. V was cut by 7 bases and J by 0 bases, with 11 bases left in between. Germline values: CDR1 MNHEY, CDR2 SVGAGI. The CDR3 DNA reads TGTGCCAGCACCCCCCGGCCTAGCACAGATACGCAGTATTTT. Translation gives CASTPRPSTDTQYF.